This TCR beta chain derives from a study of blood T cell repertoires in COVID-19. The wider study: Some COVID-19 samples were acute and others convalescent; all came from the United States, Italy and Spain. PBMCs, B-cell-depleted T cells, or T cells were the source of the cDNA or gDNA that made up the material.

Source study methods: Amplification of reference gene primers provided the estimated nucleated cell counts. Only in-frame clones appear in the TCRdb table, and some are missing; sequencing was by immunoSEQ multiplex PCR. The V and J calls and clone size come from that table; D and trimming were worked out from the DNA. The sample records around 77,000 clones, roughly 85% being singletons. CDR1 is MNHEY and CDR2 is SVGAGI in the germline V gene. V lost 6 bases, J lost 2 bases, and 7 bases stayed unmatched. This CDR3 contains 15 residues. The specimen sequenced was peripheral blood. The receptor was derived from a man aged 80 or over with acute or convalescent COVID-19. V usage is TRBV6-5 and J usage is TRBJ2-7, with TRBD1 identical over 10 bases. The CDR3 bases are TGTGCCAGCAGATCCGGGACAGGGGCGGCCTACGAGCAGTACTTC. It is translated as CASRSGTGAAYEQYF.